This record concerns one T cell receptor beta chain sequence. Antigen specificity is unknown. The data were obtained in a study of shared clonotypes between healthy human individuals. Overall study context: In total, the donors were a couple of women and a few men aged 18 to 49.

TCRdb's table, derived via immunoSEQ multiplex PCR, lists solely in-frame clones and lacks some. The sample has around 1.5 million clones, nearly 99% seen once. Findings of the study overall: Sampling was confined to blood; repertoires within tissues likely differ. In general, naive subsets displayed greater estimated richness than memory subsets did. Despite large depth, rarefaction showed incomplete sorted-subset sequencing.

The receptor was derived from a man aged 25 to 40 in good health. The sequenced sample consisted of naive CD4+ T cells sorted from blood. Subset meaning: CD45RA+ positively selected.

CDR3 loop: CASSLGPLWDSSYEQYF. Written as DNA, the CDR3 is TGTGCCAGCAGTTTAGGCCCCCTGTGGGACTCCTCCTACGAGCAGTACTTC. This sequence joins TRBV28 and TRBJ2-7, with D possibly matching TRBD2 (6 bases). Germline V CDR1 and CDR2: MDHEN, SYDVKM. V shed 2 bases and J shed 0 bases, with 17 bases lying between them. The CDR3 covers 17 residues.